This T cell receptor beta chain was recovered during a study of cytomegalovirus exposure and HLA in healthy donors. Primers included in the PCR were 60 Vbeta and 13 Jbeta primers. Profiling relied on immunoSEQ multiplex PCR, and the TCRdb table lists in-frame clones only, not all of them. The sample consists of about 150,000 clones, 65% to 85% of them appearing once. Whole-study results and caveats: Cytomegalovirus-associated TCR beta chains were listed, numbering some 150.

Note on this clone: Its antigen is not identified.

The length of the CDR3 is 12 residues. The V and J ends lost 6 bases and 6 bases respectively, with 11 bases between them. Germline lookup yields CDR1 MNHEY and CDR2 SMNVEV (reference sequence). The specimen sequenced was PBMCs. The chain recombines TRBV27 with TRBJ1-2; D gene uncertain. This TCR was sampled from a male donor in good health and CMV-seropositive. This CDR3 reads CASSRGGDGYTF. CDR3 DNA: TGTGCCAGCAGCCGCGGCGGGGATGGCTACACCTTC.